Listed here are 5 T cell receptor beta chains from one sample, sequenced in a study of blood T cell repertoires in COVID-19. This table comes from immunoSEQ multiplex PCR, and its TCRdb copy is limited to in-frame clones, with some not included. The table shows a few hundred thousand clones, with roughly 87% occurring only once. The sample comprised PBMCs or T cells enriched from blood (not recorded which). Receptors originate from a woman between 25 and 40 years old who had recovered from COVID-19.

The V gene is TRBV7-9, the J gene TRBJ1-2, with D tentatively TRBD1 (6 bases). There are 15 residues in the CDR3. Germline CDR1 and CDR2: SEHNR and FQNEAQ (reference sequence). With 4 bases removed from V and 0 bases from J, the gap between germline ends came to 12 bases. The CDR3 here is CASSSRQDTNYGYTF. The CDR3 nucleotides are TGTGCCAGCAGCTCCCGACAGGATACTAACTATGGCTACACCTTC.

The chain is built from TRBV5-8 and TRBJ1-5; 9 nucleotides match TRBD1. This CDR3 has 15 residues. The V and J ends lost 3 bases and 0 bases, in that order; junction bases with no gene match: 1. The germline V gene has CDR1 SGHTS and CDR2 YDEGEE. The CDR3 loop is CASSWDRDSNQPQHF. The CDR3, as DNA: TGTGCCAGCAGCTGGGACAGGGATAGCAATCAGCCCCAGCATTTT. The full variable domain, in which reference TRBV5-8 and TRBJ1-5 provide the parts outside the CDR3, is EAGVTQSPTHLIKTRGQQATLRCSPISGHTSVYWYQQALGLGLQFLLWYDEGEERNRGNFPPRFSGRQFPNYSSELNVNALELEDSALYLCASSWDRDSNQPQHFGDGTRLSIL.

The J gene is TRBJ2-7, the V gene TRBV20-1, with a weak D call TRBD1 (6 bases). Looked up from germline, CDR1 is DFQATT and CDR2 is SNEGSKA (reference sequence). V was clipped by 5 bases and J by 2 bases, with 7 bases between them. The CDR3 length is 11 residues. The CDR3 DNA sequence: TGCAGTGCTGGGGGCCCCTACGAGCAGTACTTC. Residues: CSAGGPYEQYF.

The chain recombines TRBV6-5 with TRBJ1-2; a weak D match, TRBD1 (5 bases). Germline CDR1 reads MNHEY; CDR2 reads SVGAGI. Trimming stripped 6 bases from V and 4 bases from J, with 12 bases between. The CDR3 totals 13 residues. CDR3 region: CASSPQGSYGYTF. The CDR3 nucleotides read TGTGCCAGCAGCCCCCAGGGTTCCTATGGCTACACCTTC.

This chain's CDR3 is CASSQDLVGEEQFF. The CDR3 DNA reads as TGTGCCAGCAGCCAAGATCTTGTCGGGGAGGAGCAGTTCTTC. The gene calls are TRBV3-1 (or the pseudogene TRBV3-2) and TRBJ2-1; possibly TRBD2 for D (5 bases). Looked up from germline, CDR1 is LGHDT and CDR2 is YNNKEL (reference sequence). Trimming took 0 bases from V and 10 from J, leaving 13 bases between them. CDR3 length equals 14 residues.